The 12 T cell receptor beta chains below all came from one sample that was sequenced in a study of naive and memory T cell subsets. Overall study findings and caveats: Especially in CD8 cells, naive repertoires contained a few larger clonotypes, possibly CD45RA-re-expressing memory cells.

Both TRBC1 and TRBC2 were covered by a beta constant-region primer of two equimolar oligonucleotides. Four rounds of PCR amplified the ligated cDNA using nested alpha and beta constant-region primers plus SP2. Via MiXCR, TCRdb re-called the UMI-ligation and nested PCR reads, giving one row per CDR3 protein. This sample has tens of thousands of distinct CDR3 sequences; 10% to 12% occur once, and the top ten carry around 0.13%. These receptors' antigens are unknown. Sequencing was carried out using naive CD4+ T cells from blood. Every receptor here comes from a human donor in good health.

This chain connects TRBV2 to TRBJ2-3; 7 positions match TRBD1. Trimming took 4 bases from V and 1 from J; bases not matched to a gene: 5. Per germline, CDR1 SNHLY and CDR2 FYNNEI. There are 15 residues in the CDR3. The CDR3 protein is CASSVQGIGTDTQYF. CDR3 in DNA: TGTGCCAGCAGTGTACAGGGGATCGGCACAGATACGCAGTATTTT.

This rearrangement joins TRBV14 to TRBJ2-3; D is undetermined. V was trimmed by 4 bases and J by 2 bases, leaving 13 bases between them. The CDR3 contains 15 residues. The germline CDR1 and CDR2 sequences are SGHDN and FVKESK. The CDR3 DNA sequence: TGTGCCAGCAGCCCGCGTTCCAGGTTCACAGATACGCAGTATTTT. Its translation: CASSPRSRFTDTQYF.

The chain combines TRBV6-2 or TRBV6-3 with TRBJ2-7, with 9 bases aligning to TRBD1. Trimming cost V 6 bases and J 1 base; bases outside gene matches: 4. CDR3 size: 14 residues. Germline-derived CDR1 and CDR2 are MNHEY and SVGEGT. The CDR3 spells CASRGTGSSYEQYF. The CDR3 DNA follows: TGTGCCAGCAGGGGGACAGGGTCTTCCTACGAGCAGTACTTC.

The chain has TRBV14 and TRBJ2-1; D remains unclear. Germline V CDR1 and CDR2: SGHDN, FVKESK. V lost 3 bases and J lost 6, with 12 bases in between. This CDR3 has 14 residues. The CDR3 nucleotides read TGTGCCAGCAGCCATTTAGACATACCCAATGAGCAGTTCTTC. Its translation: CASSHLDIPNEQFF.

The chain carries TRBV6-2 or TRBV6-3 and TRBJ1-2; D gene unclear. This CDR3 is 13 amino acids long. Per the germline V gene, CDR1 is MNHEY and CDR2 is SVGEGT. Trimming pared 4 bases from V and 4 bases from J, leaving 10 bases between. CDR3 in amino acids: CASSSRQVYGYTF. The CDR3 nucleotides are TGTGCCAGCAGTTCCCGGCAGGTCTATGGCTACACCTTC.

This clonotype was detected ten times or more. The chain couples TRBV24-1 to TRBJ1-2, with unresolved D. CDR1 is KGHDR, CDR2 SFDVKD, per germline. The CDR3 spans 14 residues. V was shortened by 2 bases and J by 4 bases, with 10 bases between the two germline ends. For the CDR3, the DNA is TGTGCCACCAGTGATTCGGGGTCTGCCTATGGCTACACCTTC. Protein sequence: CATSDSGSAYGYTF.

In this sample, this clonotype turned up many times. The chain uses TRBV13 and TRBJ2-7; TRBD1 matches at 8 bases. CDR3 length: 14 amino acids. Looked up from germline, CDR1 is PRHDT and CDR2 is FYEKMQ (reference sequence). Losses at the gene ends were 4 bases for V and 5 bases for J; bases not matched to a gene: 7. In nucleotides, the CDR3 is TGTGCCAGCAGCTCTACTCAGGGGGCCCACGAGCAGTACTTC. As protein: CASSSTQGAHEQYF.

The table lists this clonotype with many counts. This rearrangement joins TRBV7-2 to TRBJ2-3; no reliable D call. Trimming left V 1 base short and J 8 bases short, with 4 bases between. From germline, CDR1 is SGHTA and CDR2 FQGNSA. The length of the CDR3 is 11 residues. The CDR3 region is CASSLVGTQYF. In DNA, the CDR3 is TGTGCCAGCAGCTTAGTTGGTACGCAGTATTTT.

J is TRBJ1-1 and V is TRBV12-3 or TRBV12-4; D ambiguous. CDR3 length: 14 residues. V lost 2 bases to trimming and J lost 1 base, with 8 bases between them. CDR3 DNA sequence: TGTGCCAGCAGTTTAAAGGGCCCGAACACTGAAGCTTTCTTT. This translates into CASSLKGPNTEAFF.

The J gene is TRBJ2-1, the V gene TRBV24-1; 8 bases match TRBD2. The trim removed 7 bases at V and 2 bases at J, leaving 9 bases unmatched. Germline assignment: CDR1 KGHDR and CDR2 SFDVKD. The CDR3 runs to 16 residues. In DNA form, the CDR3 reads TGTGCCACCAGCGAAGTAGAACTAGCGGCCTACAATGAGCAGTTCTTC. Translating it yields CATSEVELAAYNEQFF.

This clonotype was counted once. The DNA of the CDR3 is TGTGCCAGCAGGGGGGGGGGATTCAGCAATCAGCCCCAGCATTTT. This codes for CASRGGGFSNQPQHF. This rearrangement joins TRBV28 to TRBJ1-5; maybe TRBD1 (5 bases). Germline V lookup: CDR1 MDHEN, CDR2 SYDVKM. Trimming left V 6 bases short and J 1 base short, with 13 bases between. This CDR3 contains 15 residues.

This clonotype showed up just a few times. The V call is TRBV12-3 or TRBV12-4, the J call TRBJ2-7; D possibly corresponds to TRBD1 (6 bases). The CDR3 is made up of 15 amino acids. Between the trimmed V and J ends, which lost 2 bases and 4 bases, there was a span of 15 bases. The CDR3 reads CASSLPNGTYYEQYF. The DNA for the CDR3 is TGTGCCAGCAGTTTACCCAACGGGACATATTACGAGCAGTACTTC.